Below, 23 T cell receptor beta chains from the same sample are listed, as sequenced in a study of blood T cell repertoires in COVID-19. Using immunoSEQ multiplex PCR, the repertoire was profiled, and TCRdb retains in-frame clones only, with some absent. The sample holds some 130,000 clones; about 86% are singletons and the top ten take about 2.2%. Material for sequencing was PBMCs or T cells enriched from blood (not recorded which). The receptors were sampled from a man in his forties with acute COVID-19.

A few counts support this clone. The chain uses TRBV2 and TRBJ1-2, with D uncertain. CDR1 and CDR2 (germline): SNHLY, FYNNEI. The CDR3 is 16 residues long. Trimming removed 3 bases at V and 8 bases at J, with 22 bases between. This chain's CDR3 is CASSDNRLGGGSGYTF. DNA of the CDR3: TGTGCCAGCAGTGATAATCGTCTAGGTGGCGGATCGGGCTACACCTTC. The whole variable domain, remainder taken from reference TRBV2 and TRBJ1-2, is EPEVTQTPSHQVTQMGQEVILRCVPISNHLYFYWYRQILGQKVEFLVSFYNNEISEKSEIFDDQFSVERPDGSNFTLKIRSTKLEDSAMYFCASSDNRLGGGSGYTFGSGTRLTVV.

The chain couples TRBV29-1 to TRBJ2-4; TRBD1 agrees at 8 bases. The V segment lost 2 bases and the J segment 5 bases; nucleotides outside the gene matches: 2. CDR3 length: 13 amino acids. Germline CDR1 and CDR2: SQVTM and ANQGSEA. This CDR3 reads CSVEQGAENIQYF. The CDR3 nucleotides are TGCAGCGTTGAACAGGGGGCTGAAAACATTCAGTACTTC.

The chain has TRBV7-3 and TRBJ1-1; no firm D call. The CDR3 loop spans 14 amino acids. Trimming left V 0 bases short and J 0 bases short, with 5 bases between. Germline-derived CDR1 and CDR2 are SGHTA and FQGTGA. The CDR3 loop reads CASSLTTVNTEAFF. The CDR3 nucleotides are TGTGCCAGCAGCTTAACCACAGTGAACACTGAAGCTTTCTTT.

This sequence joins TRBV3-1 (or the pseudogene TRBV3-2) and TRBJ1-5; D unresolved. The germline V and J ends were trimmed by 2 bases and 2 bases, with 7 bases remaining between them. Germline CDR1 and CDR2: LGHDT and YNNKEL (reference sequence). The CDR3 runs 14 residues. In nucleotides, the CDR3 is TGTGCCAGCAGCCAACGGCAGGGCAATCAGCCCCAGCATTTT. This gives the protein CASSQRQGNQPQHF.

CDR3 sequence: CASSLGGGGELFF. The CDR3 bases are TGTGCCAGCAGCTTAGGCGGTGGCGGGGAGCTGTTTTTT. The chain combines TRBV7-9 with TRBJ2-2; D remains ambiguous. The CDR3 has 13 residues. The V gene's germline CDR1 is SEHNR and CDR2 FQNEAQ (reference sequence). The ends were cut back, 1 base at V and 7 bases at J, with 7 bases in the middle.

This clone was seen once. The chain combines TRBV3-1 (or the pseudogene TRBV3-2) with TRBJ2-5, with 10 bases aligning to TRBD2. Trimming cost V 2 bases and J 7 bases; bases outside gene matches: 7. The CDR3 has 15 residues. Looked up from germline, CDR1 is LGHDT and CDR2 is YNNKEL (reference sequence). The CDR3 sequence: CASSQLAGAGGTQYF. The CDR3 bases are TGTGCCAGCAGCCAACTAGCGGGGGCCGGGGGGACCCAGTACTTC.

This clone was seen a few times. The rearrangement uses TRBV19 and TRBJ1-2, with 11 bases matching TRBD1. Germline trimming cut 2 bases from V and 7 bases from J; bases unmatched to any gene: 6. The CDR3 consists of 15 residues. CDR1 and CDR2 (germline): LNHDA, SQIVND (reference sequence). Here the CDR3 reads CASSIRRTGGLGYTF. In DNA, the CDR3 is TGTGCCAGTAGTATAAGAAGGACAGGGGGCCTTGGCTACACCTTC.

The V and J genes are TRBV3-1 (or the pseudogene TRBV3-2) and TRBJ2-2, with D tentatively TRBD2 (5 bases). V lost 4 bases to trimming and J lost 6 bases, with 9 bases between them. The length of the CDR3 is 13 residues. Germline CDR1 LGHDT, CDR2 YNNKEL (reference sequence). CDR3 residues: CASSPAGSGELFF. The CDR3 nucleotides read TGTGCCAGCAGCCCGGCGGGTTCCGGGGAGCTGTTTTTT.

The chain is built from TRBV3-1 (or the pseudogene TRBV3-2) and TRBJ2-2; weak D call: TRBD2 (6 bases). The V and J ends lost 8 bases and 5 bases respectively, with 21 bases between them. Germline assignment: CDR1 LGHDT and CDR2 YNNKEL (reference sequence). The CDR3 is 16 residues long. The CDR3 reads CASRSLAPGETGELFF. In DNA, the CDR3 is TGTGCCAGCCGCAGCCTAGCCCCGGGGGAAACCGGGGAGCTGTTTTTT.

This chain connects TRBV18 to TRBJ1-5, with D maybe TRBD1 (5 bases). This CDR3 is built from 14 residues. With 6 bases removed from V and 3 bases from J, the gap between germline ends came to 12 bases. Germline V gene sequence: CDR1 KGHSH, CDR2 LQKENI. CDR3 amino acids: CASSPSRDNQPQHF. The DNA for the CDR3 is TGTGCCAGCTCCCCCAGCAGGGACAATCAGCCCCAGCATTTT.

The chain recombines TRBV18 with TRBJ2-7; weak D call: TRBD1 (6 bases). CDR1 and CDR2 (germline): KGHSH, LQKENI. The CDR3 extends over 16 amino acids. V lost 3 bases, J lost 3 bases, and 18 bases lay in between. The CDR3 spells CASSPRGTGTGYEQYF. DNA for the CDR3: TGTGCCAGCTCACCGAGGGGCACAGGGACGGGCTACGAGCAGTACTTC.

This clone was counted a few times. This sequence joins TRBV5-4 and TRBJ2-7, with 8 bases identical to TRBD2. V lost 10 bases, J lost 0 bases, and 18 bases stayed unmatched. Germline V gene sequence: CDR1 SGHNT, CDR2 YYREEE (reference sequence). The CDR3 is 17 residues long. For the CDR3, the DNA is TGTGCCTACCGGGGCTTCAAAAGGGGGACTAGCTCCTACGAGCAGTACTTC. Amino acids: CAYRGFKRGTSSYEQYF.

This clone was recorded only once. At one end, the junction sequence differs from germline, possibly due to a read error. This same CDR3 is encoded by further DNA sequences in the sample. V gene TRBV2 combines with J gene TRBJ2-7; 12 positions match TRBD2. This CDR3 is 14 amino acids long. Germline CDR1 SNHLY, CDR2 FYNNEI. CDR3 DNA: TGTGCTAGCAGTTCGACTAGCGGGAGCTACGAGCAGTACTTC. Amino acid sequence: CASSSTSGSYEQYF.

The V and J genes are TRBV6-6 and TRBJ2-3; TRBD2 is a possible D gene (6 bases). With 6 bases removed from V and 6 bases from J, the gap between germline ends came to 16 bases. The CDR3 spans 14 residues. CDR1 is MNHNY, CDR2 SVGAGI, per germline (reference sequence). CDR3 DNA: TGTGCCAGCAGCCGCCGCGGGGAGAGGGATACGCAGTATTTT. Its protein is CASSRRGERDTQYF.

V usage is TRBV6-5 and J usage is TRBJ2-7; perhaps TRBD2 as D (5 bases). V was clipped by 8 bases and J by 11 bases, with 13 bases between them. Germline V gene sequence: CDR1 MNHEY, CDR2 SVGAGI. The CDR3 covers 10 residues. The CDR3 loop is CASGPGKEYF. The CDR3 DNA follows: TGTGCCAGCGGTCCGGGAAAAGAGTACTTC.

The chain is built from TRBV10-3 and TRBJ2-7, with TRBD1 as a possible D gene (5 bases). V was trimmed by 3 bases and J by 0 bases, leaving 12 bases between them. Germline CDR1 is ENHRY and CDR2 is SYGVKD. The CDR3 has 15 amino acids. The CDR3 protein is CAISESGASSYEQYF. The CDR3 bases are TGTGCCATCAGTGAATCTGGGGCATCCTCCTACGAGCAGTACTTC.

This rearrangement joins TRBV19 to TRBJ1-6, with TRBD1 identical over 8 bases. Unmatched junction bases numbered 6, after V lost 7 bases and J lost 7 bases. Germline CDR1 LNHDA, CDR2 SQIVND (reference sequence). This CDR3 comprises 14 residues. DNA of the CDR3: TGTGCCAGTACCCCGGGACAGGCAAATTCACCCCTCCACTTT. The encoded protein is CASTPGQANSPLHF. Full variable domain (rest looked up from reference TRBV19 and TRBJ1-6): DGGITQSPKYLFRKEGQNVTLSCEQNLNHDAMYWYRQDPGQGLRLIYYSQIVNDFQKGDIAEGYSVSREKKESFPLTVTSAQKNPTAFYLCASTPGQANSPLHFGNGTRLTVT.

The V gene is TRBV20-1, the J gene TRBJ1-5; D perhaps matches TRBD1 (5 bases). From germline, CDR1 is DFQATT and CDR2 SNEGSKA (reference sequence). Trimming left V 3 bases short and J 5 bases short, with 11 bases between. The CDR3 has 13 residues. CDR3 sequence reads: CSASQQDDQPQHF. The CDR3 nucleotides are TGCAGTGCTAGTCAACAGGACGATCAGCCCCAGCATTTT.

The chain recombines TRBV12-3 or TRBV12-4 with TRBJ1-1; D is undetermined. Deletions cut 3 bases from V and 1 base from J, with 6 bases between. This CDR3 contains 13 residues. CDR3 nucleotide sequence: TGTGCCAGCAGTTTCGGGGAGAACACTGAAGCTTTCTTT. Its protein is CASSFGENTEAFF.

This rearrangement joins TRBV20-1 to TRBJ2-7; a possible D gene is TRBD1 (6 bases). The CDR3 contains 15 residues. V gave up 3 bases and J gave up 0 bases, with 15 bases separating them. CDR1 is DFQATT, CDR2 SNEGSKA, per germline (reference sequence). In DNA, the CDR3 is TGCAGTGCTAGTGACGACAGGAGAAGCTCCTACGAGCAGTACTTC. Protein sequence: CSASDDRRSSYEQYF.

This clone was observed a single time. The chain couples TRBV6-5 to TRBJ1-6; 10 nucleotides line up with TRBD1. The CDR3 extends over 15 amino acids. CDR1 and CDR2 from the germline V gene are MNHEY and SVGAGI. J was trimmed by 8 bases and V by 5 bases; bases with no gene match: 6. CDR3 coding DNA: TGTGCCAGCAGTCTCTCCGGGACAGGGGATTCACCCCTCCACTTT. The encoded protein is CASSLSGTGDSPLHF.

V and J are TRBV18 and TRBJ2-7; 7 bases align to TRBD2. The V and J ends lost 2 bases and 6 bases, in that order; junction bases with no gene match: 10. The CDR3 contains 15 residues. Germline lookup yields CDR1 KGHSH and CDR2 LQKENI. Here the CDR3 reads CASSPSAGVSAEQYF. The CDR3 coding sequence is TGTGCCAGCTCACCATCGGCGGGAGTCTCCGCCGAGCAGTACTTC.

The chain recombines TRBV2 with TRBJ2-7; TRBD1 aligns across 8 bases. CDR1 is SNHLY, CDR2 FYNNEI, per germline. The CDR3 is 15 amino acids. With V trimmed by 8 bases and J by 6 bases, 15 bases remained unmatched. The CDR3 coding sequence is TGTGCCAGCTCTTTTCTCGGACAGGGAGAGGCCGAGCAGTACTTC. It specifies CASSFLGQGEAEQYF.